What follows are 27 T cell receptor beta chains derived from one specimen sequenced in a study of graft-versus-host responses after intestinal transplantation (dated by TCRdb to about 2021). No antigen is known for these receptors. Libraries were made using the immunoSEQ multiplex PCR assay. In its TCRdb copy, this immuneACCESS table keeps in-frame sequences only and misses some clones. Where compared with another copy, unresolved V genes explain less than half of these, and the others have no known cause. Present in this sample are approximately 90,000 clones, less than 95% of which were seen just once. Roughly 0.4% of the sample is taken by the ten largest. The sample's time point label, decoded: cells obtained before transplantation from donor or recipient. This sample comprised unstimulated CD8+ T cells sorted from spleen or lymph node cells, obtained before transplant. These receptors were taken from a human donor who was the organ donor for an intestinal transplant.

The rearrangement links TRBV7-9 to TRBJ2-3, with 11 bases aligning to TRBD1. The V and J ends lost 4 bases and 9 bases, in that order; junction bases with no gene match: 6. CDR1 is SEHNR and CDR2 is FQNEAQ in the germline V gene (reference sequence). The CDR3 extends over 14 amino acids. CDR3 DNA: TGTGCCAGCAGCTCTGGACAGGGGGCCGGCACGCAGTATTTT. Residues: CASSSGQGAGTQYF.

In its sample, this clone was seen a few times. This chain joins TRBV7-2 and TRBJ2-7, with D unclear. The CDR3 sequence is 11 residues long. Germline V CDR1 and CDR2: SGHTA, FQGNSA. Trimming removed 1 base at V and 12 bases at J, with 10 bases between. The CDR3 bases are TGTGCCAGCAGCTTAGGCTGGTTAGTGTACTTC. Protein product: CASSLGWLVYF.

The chain uses TRBV6-5 and TRBJ2-1; no firm D call. Germline lookup yields CDR1 MNHEY and CDR2 SVGAGI. The CDR3 loop spans 14 amino acids. The V end lost 4 bases, the J end lost 2 bases, and 9 bases lay between the germline ends. The CDR3 bases are TGTGCCAGCAGTTTGCTAGGAGCCTACAATGAGCAGTTCTTC. It is translated as CASSLLGAYNEQFF.

Regarding this clone: Within the sample, other DNA sequences also encode this same CDR3. The chain combines TRBV9 with TRBJ2-7; 8 positions agree with TRBD2. Germline-derived CDR1 and CDR2 are SGDLS and YYNGEE. The CDR3 runs 17 residues. V was pared by 0 bases and J by 0 bases, with 8 bases of the junction left unmatched. CDR3 coding DNA: TGTGCCAGCAGCGTAGGGCCCGGGGGGGGGCTCTCCTACGAGCAGTACTTC. This sequence encodes CASSVGPGGGLSYEQYF.

In DNA form, the CDR3 reads TGTGCCAGCAGTTACTCGACTAGCACAGATACGCAGTATTTT. Translated: CASSYSTSTDTQYF. The rearrangement links TRBV6-5 to TRBJ2-3; D is unclear. Germline CDR1 and CDR2: MNHEY and SVGAGI. The CDR3 runs 14 residues. V gave up 0 bases and J gave up 0 bases, with 4 bases separating them.

The V call is TRBV2, the J call TRBJ2-7, with 9 bases matching TRBD2. This CDR3 has 15 residues. The trim removed 2 bases at V and 4 bases at J, leaving 6 bases unmatched. Germline V lookup: CDR1 SNHLY, CDR2 FYNNEI. CDR3 in amino acids: CASSEWERGVYEQYF. The CDR3 DNA reads as TGTGCCAGCAGTGAATGGGAGCGGGGGGTATACGAGCAGTACTTC.

The chain couples TRBV2 to TRBJ1-4, with unresolved D. CDR1 SNHLY and CDR2 FYNNEI come from the germline V gene. CDR3 length: 14 residues. V was pared by 6 bases and J by 5 bases, with 13 bases between. The CDR3 DNA is TGTGCCAGCAGCTCGGAGTTGCGAAATGAAAAACTGTTTTTT. This translates into CASSSELRNEKLFF.

The chain links TRBV9 to TRBJ2-2; D is unresolved. The germline V gene encodes CDR1 SGDLS and CDR2 YYNGEE. This CDR3 contains 12 residues. V was trimmed by 3 bases and J by 7 bases, leaving 7 bases between them. CDR3 region: CASSESYGELFF. CDR3 DNA sequence: TGTGCCAGCAGCGAATCTTACGGGGAGCTGTTTTTT. Full variable domain (rest looked up from reference TRBV9 and TRBJ2-2): DSGVTQTPKHLITATGQRVTLRCSPRSGDLSVYWYQQSLDQGLQFLIQYYNGEERAKGNILERFSAQQFPDLHSELNLSSLELGDSALYFCASSESYGELFFGEGSRLTVL.

The J gene is TRBJ2-2, the V gene TRBV5-8; D perhaps matches TRBD2 (5 bases). Germline V CDR1 and CDR2: SGHTS, YDEGEE. V lost 6 bases and J lost 6, with 12 bases in between. CDR3 length equals 13 residues. The CDR3 sequence is CASITRMSGELFF. The CDR3 region has the DNA TGTGCCAGCATCACTAGAATGTCCGGGGAGCTGTTTTTT. The full variable domain, with the rest looked up from reference TRBV5-8 and TRBJ2-2, is EAGVTQSPTHLIKTRGQQATLRCSPISGHTSVYWYQQALGLGLQFLLWYDEGEERNRGNFPPRFSGRQFPNYSSELNVNALELEDSALYLCASITRMSGELFFGEGSRLTVL.

The chain recombines TRBV6-6 with TRBJ1-2; D gene uncertain. With 2 bases removed from V and 1 base from J, the gap between germline ends came to 8 bases. This CDR3 contains 14 residues. From germline, CDR1 is MNHNY and CDR2 SVGAGI (reference sequence). CDR3 nucleotides: TGTGCCAGCAGTTACCTCAGCGATAACTATGGCTACACCTTC. Translated, it gives CASSYLSDNYGYTF.

This chain uses TRBV5-6 with TRBJ2-3; 7 bases are a match to TRBD2. With 1 base clipped from V and 5 bases from J, the junction kept 7 bases outside the gene matches. The CDR3 is made up of 15 amino acids. Germline V gene data show CDR1 as SGHDT and CDR2 as YYEEEE. CDR3 nucleotides: TGTGCCAGCAGCTTGTTAACTAGCGCCGGAGATACGCAGTATTTT. Protein product: CASSLLTSAGDTQYF.

The gene calls are TRBV4-3 and TRBJ2-7; TRBD2 aligns across 13 bases. V was clipped by 4 bases and J by 5 bases; unmatched bases: 5. The CDR3 length is 15 residues. Germline values: CDR1 LGHNA, CDR2 YSLEER. The CDR3 sequence: CASSPLAGGKDEQYF. The CDR3 nucleotides read TGCGCCAGCAGCCCACTAGCGGGGGGGAAGGACGAGCAGTACTTC.

The chain recombines TRBV6-6 with TRBJ2-1, with 9 nucleotides matching TRBD2. Trimming at V came to 7 bases and at J to 15 bases, leaving 19 bases not matched to a gene. The CDR3 runs to 15 residues. The germline V gene encodes CDR1 MNHNY and CDR2 SVGAGI (reference sequence). CDR3 amino acids: CASTLLATSGPSLFF. In DNA form, the CDR3 reads TGTGCCAGCACCCTCCTAGCGACTAGCGGCCCCTCACTGTTCTTC.

The rearrangement links TRBV19 to TRBJ1-6; D perhaps matches TRBD1 (5 bases). The CDR3 loop spans 14 amino acids. Trimming cost V 9 bases and J 0 bases, with 9 bases left between them. Germline V CDR1 and CDR2: LNHDA, SQIVND (reference sequence). As DNA, the CDR3 is TGTGCCAGCAGGGAGGACTCCTATAATTCACCCCTCCACTTT. Amino acids: CASREDSYNSPLHF.

CDR3 bases: TGCGCCAGCAGCCACGGGTTGATGAACACTGAAGCTTTCTTT. Protein: CASSHGLMNTEAFF. This chain joins TRBV4-1 and TRBJ1-1; D is unresolved. V lost 3 bases and J 0 bases, leaving 8 bases between the germline ends. This CDR3 has 14 residues. Germline V lookup: CDR1 MGHRA, CDR2 YSYEKL.

The genes are TRBV15 and TRBJ1-2, with D possibly being TRBD1 (5 bases). This CDR3 spans 14 amino acids. Trimming stripped 3 bases from V and 4 bases from J, with 12 bases between. The germline V gene encodes CDR1 LNHNV and CDR2 YYDKDF (reference sequence). CDR3 region: CATSSSGTTYGYTF. The CDR3 DNA reads as TGTGCCACCAGCAGCTCCGGGACTACCTATGGCTACACCTTC.

The rearrangement links TRBV9 to TRBJ2-5; 7 nucleotides align to TRBD1. Germline V lookup: CDR1 SGDLS, CDR2 YYNGEE. The CDR3 has 15 residues. Trimming removed 0 bases from V and 9 bases from J; junction bases left unmatched: 11. This chain's CDR3 is CASSVAQTGVWAQYF. For the CDR3, the DNA is TGTGCCAGCAGCGTAGCTCAAACAGGGGTTTGGGCCCAGTACTTC.

The rearrangement links TRBV7-3 to TRBJ2-7, with D maybe TRBD2 (5 bases). The germline V gene has CDR1 SGHTA and CDR2 FQGTGA. There are 13 residues in the CDR3. Trimming left V 1 base short and J 3 bases short, with 7 bases between. In DNA, the CDR3 is TGTGCCAGCAGCTTAATCGGAGGCTACGAGCAGTACTTC. Its translation: CASSLIGGYEQYF.

V and J are TRBV6-1 and TRBJ1-3; D call uncertain. Trimming took 8 bases from V and 2 from J, leaving 10 bases between them. This CDR3 comprises 13 residues. Germline CDR1 and CDR2: MNHNS and SASEGT. Written as DNA, the CDR3 is TGTGCCAGCCGGAGTCTCACTGGAAACACCATATATTTT. This sequence encodes CASRSLTGNTIYF.

The V and J genes are TRBV9 and TRBJ2-1, with D perhaps matching TRBD1 (6 bases). V was clipped by 3 bases and J by 10 bases, with 14 bases between them. Germline V gene data show CDR1 as SGDLS and CDR2 as YYNGEE. The CDR3 has 13 residues. CDR3: CASSGQNTGEQFF. DNA of the CDR3: TGTGCCAGCAGCGGACAGAATACAGGGGAGCAGTTCTTC.

The rearrangement links TRBV28 to TRBJ1-2; no reliable D call. The CDR3 is 13 residues long. CDR1 is MDHEN, CDR2 SYDVKM, per germline. Trimming cost V 3 bases and J 7 bases, with 12 bases left between them. The CDR3 nucleotides read TGTGCCAGCAGTTTGGGAGGAGCGGGTGGCTACACCTTC. Its translation is CASSLGGAGGYTF.

The V and J genes are TRBV27 and TRBJ2-1; TRBD2 agrees at 7 bases. The germline V gene encodes CDR1 MNHEY and CDR2 SMNVEV (reference sequence). The CDR3 is 16 residues long. V shed 6 bases and J 1 base; nucleotides not matched to a gene: 9. CDR3 sequence reads: CASSQRGELSYNEQFF. DNA for the CDR3: TGTGCCAGCAGCCAGCGGGGAGAGCTGTCCTACAATGAGCAGTTCTTC.

A remark on this clone: This specimen includes other DNA sequences encoding the same CDR3. This rearrangement joins TRBV7-6 to TRBJ2-7; weak D call: TRBD1 (6 bases). This CDR3 contains 13 residues. V was clipped by 0 bases and J by 4 bases, with 7 bases between them. Germline V CDR1 and CDR2: SGHVS, FNYEAQ. CDR3 loop: CASSLAGGYEQYF. DNA for the CDR3: TGTGCCAGCAGCTTAGCAGGGGGATACGAGCAGTACTTC.

This clone was counted only a few times. Germline and junction disagree at one end, which may indicate a read error. The genes are TRBV7-9 and TRBJ1-5, with 7 bases lining up with TRBD1. The germline gives CDR1 SEHNR, CDR2 FQNEAQ (reference sequence). The CDR3 is 14 amino acids. CDR3 sequence (DNA): TGTGCCAGCAGCTCAGGGGGTTCCAATGAGCCCCAGCATTTT. The encoded protein is CASSSGGSNEPQHF.

The V and J genes are TRBV28 and TRBJ1-6; D unclear. The length of the CDR3 is 18 residues. Germline assignment: CDR1 MDHEN and CDR2 SYDVKM. V shed 4 bases and J shed 6 bases, with 22 bases lying between them. Written as DNA, the CDR3 is TGTGCCAGCAGTTACCGAAGTATGACTGTCCCTGGTAATTCACCCCTCCACTTT. It translates to CASSYRSMTVPGNSPLHF.

V is TRBV7-2 and J is TRBJ1-1; D may be TRBD1 (6 bases). This CDR3 is 15 amino acids long. Per the germline V gene, CDR1 is SGHTA and CDR2 is FQGNSA. Trimming stripped 1 base from V and 3 bases from J, with 12 bases between. CDR3 loop: CASSLEDSIYTEAFF. CDR3 coding DNA: TGTGCCAGCAGCTTAGAGGACAGTATTTACACTGAAGCTTTCTTT.

V is TRBV6-5 and J is TRBJ1-4; D is uncertain. Trimming stripped 4 bases from V and 4 bases from J, with 10 bases between. Per germline, CDR1 MNHEY and CDR2 SVGAGI. The CDR3 runs 14 residues. This chain's CDR3 is CASSSAGVNEKLFF. CDR3 nucleotide sequence: TGTGCCAGCAGTTCGGCAGGCGTTAATGAAAAACTGTTTTTT.